These T cell receptor beta chains were read from a single sample in a study of blood T cell repertoires in COVID-19. Here immunoSEQ multiplex PCR was the method, and the copy in TCRdb shows in-frame clones only, minus some. The sample lists 91,000 or so clones, about 87% seen once, with approximately 15% in the top ten. Source material: peripheral blood. The receptors derive from a human donor in a cohort sampled during active COVID-19. Each CDR3 is given with its conserved first and last residue. Fields, in order: CDR3 DNA, CDR3 protein, V gene, D gene, CDR3 length, J gene, clone size. D genes are given only for firm matches. Rows give clone size only sometimes, using once, few, many, or a class for an expanded clone.

CDR3 DNA: TGTGCCAGCAGTCCGGACAAGTACTACGAGCAGTACTTC
CDR3 protein: CASSPDKYYEQYF
V gene: TRBV6-5
D gene: -
CDR3 length: 13
J gene: TRBJ2-7
clone size: -

CDR3 DNA: TGTGCCAGCTCACCGACCCTCCTGAGCGGGAGGTCAGATACGCAGTATTTT
CDR3 protein: CASSPTLLSGRSDTQYF
V gene: TRBV18
D gene: TRBD2
CDR3 length: 17
J gene: TRBJ2-3
clone size: -

CDR3 DNA: TGTGCCAGCAGCGTAGGGGTTGGCGGATACAATGAGCAGTTCTTC
CDR3 protein: CASSVGVGGYNEQFF
V gene: TRBV9
D gene: -
CDR3 length: 15
J gene: TRBJ2-1
clone size: -

CDR3 DNA: TGTGCCAGCAGTTCTAGACTAGCGGGAGGGCCCGGAGATACGCAGTATTTT
CDR3 protein: CASSSRLAGGPGDTQYF
V gene: TRBV28
D gene: TRBD2
CDR3 length: 17
J gene: TRBJ2-3
clone size: -

CDR3 DNA: TGTGCCAGCAGGCCCACAGGGGGCCGAGAATATGGCTACACCTTC
CDR3 protein: CASRPTGGREYGYTF
V gene: TRBV6-5
D gene: TRBD1
CDR3 length: 15
J gene: TRBJ1-2
clone size: -

CDR3 DNA: TGTGCCTGGAGTGTAGACTTCTATGGCTACACCTTC
CDR3 protein: CAWSVDFYGYTF
V gene: TRBV30
D gene: -
CDR3 length: 12
J gene: TRBJ1-2
clone size: -

CDR3 DNA: TGTGCCAGCAGCCCAACAGGGAGGGGCAATCAGCCCCAGCATTTT
CDR3 protein: CASSPTGRGNQPQHF
V gene: TRBV6-2/TRBV6-3
D gene: -
CDR3 length: 15
J gene: TRBJ1-5
clone size: -

CDR3 DNA: TGTGCCAGCAGCGTAGTTGACGGGGACACTGAAGCTTTCTTT
CDR3 protein: CASSVVDGDTEAFF
V gene: TRBV9
D gene: -
CDR3 length: 14
J gene: TRBJ1-1
clone size: -

CDR3 DNA: TGTGCCAGCAGCTGGACACACAGGGTAGAAAACACTGAAGCTTTCTTT
CDR3 protein: CASSWTHRVENTEAFF
V gene: TRBV21-1
D gene: -
CDR3 length: 16
J gene: TRBJ1-1
clone size: -

CDR3 DNA: TGCAGCGTAGCAACAACAGGGAGAGGGACCTACGAGCAGTACTTC
CDR3 protein: CSVATTGRGTYEQYF
V gene: TRBV29-1
D gene: -
CDR3 length: 15
J gene: TRBJ2-7
clone size: -

CDR3 DNA: TGTGCCAGCAGCCAAGTCATGACGGGACAGTTCTTC
CDR3 protein: CASSQVMTGQFF
V gene: TRBV3-1/TRBV3-2
D gene: -
CDR3 length: 12
J gene: TRBJ2-1
clone size: -

CDR3 DNA: TGTGCCAGCAGTTTACCTCCCGGGACTAGCGGGAAAGGAGGCCAAGAGACCCAGTACTTC
CDR3 protein: CASSLPPGTSGKGGQETQYF
V gene: TRBV28
D gene: TRBD2
CDR3 length: 20
J gene: TRBJ2-5
clone size: -

CDR3 DNA: TGTGCCACCAGCAGAGATCGCGGGAGCCACTACGAGCAGTACTTC
CDR3 protein: CATSRDRGSHYEQYF
V gene: TRBV15
D gene: TRBD2
CDR3 length: 15
J gene: TRBJ2-7
clone size: once

CDR3 DNA: TGTGCCAGCTGGGCTAGCGGGGGTCCCTCTCACAATGAGCAGTTCTTC
CDR3 protein: CASWASGGPSHNEQFF
V gene: TRBV3-1/TRBV3-2
D gene: TRBD2
CDR3 length: 16
J gene: TRBJ2-1
clone size: -

CDR3 DNA: TGTGCCAGCAGCTTAGCGGAGTCAGTCACAGGGGGCATCGATGGCTACACCTTC
CDR3 protein: CASSLAESVTGGIDGYTF
V gene: TRBV7-9
D gene: TRBD1
CDR3 length: 18
J gene: TRBJ1-2
clone size: -

CDR3 DNA: TGCAGTGCTCCTGCCGGGTCTACGCAGTATTTT
CDR3 protein: CSAPAGSTQYF
V gene: TRBV20-1
D gene: -
CDR3 length: 11
J gene: TRBJ2-3
clone size: -

CDR3 DNA: TGTGCCAGCAGTTACTTTGGACAGCAAGAGACCCAGTACTTC
CDR3 protein: CASSYFGQQETQYF
V gene: TRBV6-5
D gene: -
CDR3 length: 14
J gene: TRBJ2-5
clone size: -

CDR3 DNA: TGTGCCAGCAGCCCGCTTTCGGTGAACACTGAAGCTTTCTTT
CDR3 protein: CASSPLSVNTEAFF
V gene: TRBV3-1/TRBV3-2
D gene: -
CDR3 length: 14
J gene: TRBJ1-1
clone size: few

CDR3 DNA: TGTGCCAGCTCACCAGAGTCAAGGGGTAGCTATGGCTACACCTTC
CDR3 protein: CASSPESRGSYGYTF
V gene: TRBV18
D gene: -
CDR3 length: 15
J gene: TRBJ1-2
clone size: -

CDR3 DNA: TGCAGCGTCGACAGGGGGGAAATGGATACGCAGTATTTT
CDR3 protein: CSVDRGEMDTQYF
V gene: TRBV29-1
D gene: TRBD1
CDR3 length: 13
J gene: TRBJ2-3
clone size: -

CDR3 DNA: TGTGCCAGCAGTTCGCCGAAGGGACAGGGGTATGGCTACACCTTC
CDR3 protein: CASSSPKGQGYGYTF
V gene: TRBV6-5
D gene: TRBD1
CDR3 length: 15
J gene: TRBJ1-2
clone size: once

CDR3 DNA: TGCGCCAGCAGCTATACACGGGAGGGCCGGGAGACCCAGTACTTC
CDR3 protein: CASSYTREGRETQYF
V gene: TRBV5-1
D gene: TRBD2
CDR3 length: 15
J gene: TRBJ2-5
clone size: -

CDR3 DNA: TGTGCCAGCAGTGCATCACCCACGACAGGGTTGAACACTGAAGCTTTCTTT
CDR3 protein: CASSASPTTGLNTEAFF
V gene: TRBV6-1
D gene: TRBD1
CDR3 length: 17
J gene: TRBJ1-1
clone size: -

CDR3 DNA: TGTGCCAGCAGTTTGACAGGGGGTACTGAAGCTTTCTTT
CDR3 protein: CASSLTGGTEAFF
V gene: TRBV2
D gene: TRBD1
CDR3 length: 13
J gene: TRBJ1-1
clone size: -

CDR3 DNA: TGTGCCAGCAGCCTCCCAGGGGACTATGGCTACACCTTC
CDR3 protein: CASSLPGDYGYTF
V gene: TRBV6-5
D gene: -
CDR3 length: 13
J gene: TRBJ1-2
clone size: -

CDR3 DNA: TGTGCCAGCAGTGAGAGACTAGCGTATTACAATGAGCAGTTCTTC
CDR3 protein: CASSERLAYYNEQFF
V gene: TRBV6-1
D gene: TRBD2
CDR3 length: 15
J gene: TRBJ2-1
clone size: -

CDR3 DNA: TGTGCCAGCAGCTCCAACGCCGGGACTAGCGGAACACAGCAGTTCTTC
CDR3 protein: CASSSNAGTSGTQQFF
V gene: TRBV7-6
D gene: TRBD2
CDR3 length: 16
J gene: TRBJ2-1
clone size: -

CDR3 DNA: TGTGCCAGCAACCCAAGTCGAAAGATAGCGGTTAGCACAGATACGCAGTATTTT
CDR3 protein: CASNPSRKIAVSTDTQYF
V gene: TRBV5-5
D gene: -
CDR3 length: 18
J gene: TRBJ2-3
clone size: once

CDR3 DNA: TGTGCCAGCAGCTTAGCGGCAGGGGGAAATGAAAAACTGTTTTTT
CDR3 protein: CASSLAAGGNEKLFF
V gene: TRBV7-9
D gene: TRBD1
CDR3 length: 15
J gene: TRBJ1-4
clone size: -

CDR3 DNA: TGTGCCAGCAGCTTAACCGCAGGGGGCCGACCGAGCTCCTACAATGAGCAGTTCTTC
CDR3 protein: CASSLTAGGRPSSYNEQFF
V gene: TRBV7-9
D gene: TRBD1
CDR3 length: 19
J gene: TRBJ2-1
clone size: -

CDR3 DNA: TGCGCCAGCAGTGTTCATAGTATTGGAGATACGCAGTATTTT
CDR3 protein: CASSVHSIGDTQYF
V gene: TRBV10-1
D gene: -
CDR3 length: 14
J gene: TRBJ2-3
clone size: -

CDR3 DNA: TGCGCCAGCAGCTTGGATGCTAGCGGGAGTTACACCGGGGAGCTGTTTTTT
CDR3 protein: CASSLDASGSYTGELFF
V gene: TRBV5-1
D gene: TRBD2
CDR3 length: 17
J gene: TRBJ2-2
clone size: -

CDR3 DNA: TGTGCCAGCAGTTCCCCCTCCGGACTAGCTGGTCAAGAGACCCAGTACTTC
CDR3 protein: CASSSPSGLAGQETQYF
V gene: TRBV28
D gene: TRBD2
CDR3 length: 17
J gene: TRBJ2-5
clone size: -

CDR3 DNA: TGTGCCAGCAGTGCCGAGCCAGGAACTGAAGCTTTCTTT
CDR3 protein: CASSAEPGTEAFF
V gene: TRBV6-4
D gene: -
CDR3 length: 13
J gene: TRBJ1-1
clone size: -

CDR3 DNA: TGTGCCAGCAGCTTAGTGATCGGTCCGGGGGACACTGAAGCTTTCTTT
CDR3 protein: CASSLVIGPGDTEAFF
V gene: TRBV7-9
D gene: -
CDR3 length: 16
J gene: TRBJ1-1
clone size: -

CDR3 DNA: TGTGCCAGTAGTTCCGGGACAGGGTTCTACGAGCAGTACTTC
CDR3 protein: CASSSGTGFYEQYF
V gene: TRBV19
D gene: TRBD1
CDR3 length: 14
J gene: TRBJ2-7
clone size: -

CDR3 DNA: TGTGCCAGCAGAAGGGGTCTTAGCACTGAAGCTTTCTTT
CDR3 protein: CASRRGLSTEAFF
V gene: TRBV6-5
D gene: -
CDR3 length: 13
J gene: TRBJ1-1
clone size: -

CDR3 DNA: TGTGCCAGCAGTTTTTTAGTAAGGGGGCGCGATAAGACCCAGTACTTC
CDR3 protein: CASSFLVRGRDKTQYF
V gene: TRBV28
D gene: TRBD1
CDR3 length: 16
J gene: TRBJ2-5
clone size: -

CDR3 DNA: TGTGCCAGCAGCTTAGCCCCTAGCGGTACCTACGAGCAGTACTTC
CDR3 protein: CASSLAPSGTYEQYF
V gene: TRBV7-2
D gene: TRBD2
CDR3 length: 15
J gene: TRBJ2-7
clone size: -

CDR3 DNA: TGTGCCAGCAGCAGTCCCTATGGCTACACCTTC
CDR3 protein: CASSSPYGYTF
V gene: TRBV28
D gene: -
CDR3 length: 11
J gene: TRBJ1-2
clone size: once

CDR3 DNA: TGTGCCAGCTCACCGGGGCCACAATGGGACATTCAGTACTTC
CDR3 protein: CASSPGPQWDIQYF
V gene: TRBV18
D gene: -
CDR3 length: 14
J gene: TRBJ2-4
clone size: -

CDR3 DNA: TGTGCCAGCAGCGTAGGTGCACTAGCGGGGCAAGAGACCCAGTACTTC
CDR3 protein: CASSVGALAGQETQYF
V gene: TRBV9
D gene: TRBD2
CDR3 length: 16
J gene: TRBJ2-5
clone size: -

CDR3 DNA: TGTGCCAGCAGTTCCTACCAGGGGAATGAGCAGTTCTTC
CDR3 protein: CASSSYQGNEQFF
V gene: TRBV12-3/TRBV12-4
D gene: -
CDR3 length: 13
J gene: TRBJ2-1
clone size: -

CDR3 DNA: TGTGCCAGCAGCCAAGAGGCGGCCAGATACGAGCAGTACTTC
CDR3 protein: CASSQEAARYEQYF
V gene: TRBV14
D gene: -
CDR3 length: 14
J gene: TRBJ2-7
clone size: few

CDR3 DNA: TGTGCCAGCAGTACACAGGGGGCAAATCAGCCCCAGCATTTT
CDR3 protein: CASSTQGANQPQHF
V gene: TRBV28
D gene: TRBD1
CDR3 length: 14
J gene: TRBJ1-5
clone size: -

CDR3 DNA: TGTGCCAGCAGCACCGCGGGGGGTCCCTACGAGCAGTACTTC
CDR3 protein: CASSTAGGPYEQYF
V gene: TRBV11-2
D gene: TRBD2
CDR3 length: 14
J gene: TRBJ2-7
clone size: -

CDR3 DNA: TGCGCCAGCAGCTTGAGACAGGGACTGGAGCGCTACACCTTC
CDR3 protein: CASSLRQGLERYTF
V gene: TRBV5-1
D gene: TRBD1
CDR3 length: 14
J gene: TRBJ1-2
clone size: once

CDR3 DNA: TGTGCCAGCTCACCACCGGGGAGTGCGTATGGCTACACCTTC
CDR3 protein: CASSPPGSAYGYTF
V gene: TRBV18
D gene: -
CDR3 length: 14
J gene: TRBJ1-2
clone size: -

CDR3 DNA: TGTGCCAGTTGGACAGGGCCCTCTGGAAACACCATATATTTT
CDR3 protein: CASWTGPSGNTIYF
V gene: TRBV19
D gene: TRBD1
CDR3 length: 14
J gene: TRBJ1-3
clone size: -

CDR3 DNA: TGTGCCAGCAGCTTGGAGGGGGGGTGGACTGAAGCTTTCTTT
CDR3 protein: CASSLEGGWTEAFF
V gene: TRBV5-4
D gene: -
CDR3 length: 14
J gene: TRBJ1-1
clone size: -

CDR3 DNA: TGTGCCAGTAGTATCACCGGGATTTCCACAGATACGCAGTATTTT
CDR3 protein: CASSITGISTDTQYF
V gene: TRBV19
D gene: -
CDR3 length: 15
J gene: TRBJ2-3
clone size: -

CDR3 DNA: TGTGCCAGCAGTTACCAGGCAGTTAATGAAAAACTGTTTTTT
CDR3 protein: CASSYQAVNEKLFF
V gene: TRBV6-5
D gene: -
CDR3 length: 14
J gene: TRBJ1-4
clone size: -

CDR3 DNA: TGTGCCAGCAGTAACAGGGTTTTATACTATGGCTACACCTTC
CDR3 protein: CASSNRVLYYGYTF
V gene: TRBV7-2
D gene: -
CDR3 length: 14
J gene: TRBJ1-2
clone size: -